This TCR beta chain was sequenced during a study of blood T cells in healthy people across ages (dated by TCRdb to between 2014 and 2017). As for the study more broadly: In model experiments, template switching captured roughly one uniquely barcoded TCR beta cDNA molecule for every two T cells. To track age-related changes in TCR beta repertoire diversity, the study relied on deep sequencing normalized with unique cDNA molecular identifiers. The donors were divided into four age groups: young (average around 16 years), middle-aged (around 37), aged (approximately 62) and long-lived (roughly 86). Two additional independent replicas of 1 million unique cDNA reads from the same blood draw were analyzed for two donors (one aged 18 to 29 and one aged 80 or older). To avoid experimental bias, donors of different ages were spread randomly across the sequencing lanes.

On this clonotype: The antigen this receptor binds is unknown. No base quality values were provided; no much bigger clone lies one nucleotide off.

V loses 0 bases at its end and J loses 6 bases; junction bases beyond the gene matches: 12. In the germline V gene (reference sequence), CDR1 corresponds to MNHEY and CDR2 to SMNVEV. The CDR3 spans 17 residues, from the cysteine through the phenylalanine. Only the CDR3 DNA stays, 51 bases, in frame from base 1. General conclusions and limits of the study: Bulk unsorted PBMC profiling prevented conclusive comparison of naive and antigen-experienced compartments. Observed TCR beta diversity per million T cells fell roughly linearly with age, and a significant reduction was already apparent by age around 36. Compared with the aged group, the long-lived group had more naive CD4+ T cells, fewer expanded clones and increased TCR diversity, a pattern suggesting age selection. Donor CMV infection status was unknown, potentially confounding age-related changes in expanded clonotypes. There was a strong correlation between observed TCR beta diversity and the percentage of naive T cells measured by flow cytometry. Estimates of total diversity based on one million sequenced T cells were considered lower bounds and underestimates.

Donors were around 37 systemically healthy Caucasian individuals from Russia aged roughly 6 to 90 years. Each donor gave about 10 milliliters of peripheral blood, drawn into EDTA-treated Vacutainer tubes. Ficoll-Paque density-gradient centrifugation was used to isolate PBMCs, with at least 7 million per sample. Trizol reagent was used to extract total RNA from the PBMCs, yielding at least 5 micrograms per sample. For every donor, flow cytometry on a PBMC aliquot measured the percentage of naive CD45RAhigh/CD27high T cells. Library preparation used 5' RACE. Sequencer: Illumina HiSeq 2500. A second PCR of about 7 to 12 cycles was run with a J-beta primer mix and a sample-barcoded 5' primer. A unique molecular identifier was introduced onto each TCR beta cDNA molecule by a template-switch 5' adaptor carrying 12 random nucleotides. At least 2.5 million CDR3-containing paired-end reads were obtained from each sample. First-strand cDNA was synthesized from all RNA with the Mint cDNA synthesis kit, primed by a TRBC-specific oligonucleotide. Following uracil-DNA glycosylase treatment, all cDNA underwent a first 18-cycle PCR with the universal primers M1SS and BC2_uni_R. The source study handled its data this way. For normalization, 1 million high-quality reads were randomly selected from each sample, with every read carrying a distinct molecular identifier. Instead of being binned into consensus sequences, reads with shared molecular identifiers were discarded. MiTCR, run with a Q25 quality threshold and the strictest error-elimination algorithm, handled CDR3 identification, clonotype clustering and error correction. A nonparametric unseen species model with Euler transformation was used to estimate a lower bound on total TCR beta diversity. TCRdb reanalyzed the raw reads on its own, using fastp at Q25 for trimming and MiXCR for clone calling, and kept in-frame beta chains. Every entry covers one CDR3 protein and lists the most common genes and DNA from its rows. Clone size and V and J calls follow TCRdb, not the original study. Within this sample are around 1,600,000 distinct CDR3 sequences, with 42% of them counted one time only. Around 4% of the sample goes to the ten largest clones.

Sequencing used blood. In this chain, TRBV27 is recombined with TRBJ2-3, with 7 bases matching TRBD1. The receptor was derived from a woman aged 18-29 years in good health. The nucleotide sequence is TGTGCCAGCAGTTTATCCGGCTTGGGACGGGGACAGGATACGCAGTATTTT. This gives the protein CASSLSGLGRGQDTQYF.